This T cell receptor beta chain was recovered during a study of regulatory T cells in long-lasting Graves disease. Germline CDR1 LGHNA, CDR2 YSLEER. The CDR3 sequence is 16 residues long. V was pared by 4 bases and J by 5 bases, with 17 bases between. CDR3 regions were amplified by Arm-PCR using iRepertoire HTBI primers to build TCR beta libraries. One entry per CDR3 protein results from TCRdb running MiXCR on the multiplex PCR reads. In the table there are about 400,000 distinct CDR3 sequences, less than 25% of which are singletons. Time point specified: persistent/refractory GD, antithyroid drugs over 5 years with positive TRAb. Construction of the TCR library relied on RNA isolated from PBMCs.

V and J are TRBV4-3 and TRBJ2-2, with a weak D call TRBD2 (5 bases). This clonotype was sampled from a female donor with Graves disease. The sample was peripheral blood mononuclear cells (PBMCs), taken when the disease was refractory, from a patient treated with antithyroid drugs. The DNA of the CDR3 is TGCGCCAGCAGCCCCCGCCCCGCGGGCACGACCGGGGAGCTGTTTTTT. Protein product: CASSPRPAGTTGELFF.